A selection of T cell receptor beta chains follows, all from one sample in a study of blood T cell repertoires in COVID-19. Sequenced by immunoSEQ multiplex PCR; TCRdb stores in-frame clones only, minus some. Of roughly 170,000 clones in the sample, more than 75% were seen once. The sample taken for sequencing was peripheral blood. The receptors stem from a man aged 40-49 years with active or convalescent COVID-19. The CDR3 runs from the conserved cysteine through the conserved F or W. D genes are given only for firm matches. Some rows have no size entry. The others give once, few or many, or a class for an expanded clone.

d_gene,v_gene,abundance,j_gene,CDR3nt,CDR3aa
TRBD1,TRBV7-9,NA,TRBJ1-4,TGTGCCAGCAGCTTTCAGGGGGCAGGGAATGAAAAACTGTTTTTT,CASSFQGAGNEKLFF
NA,TRBV4-2,once,TRBJ1-5,TGTGCCAGCAGCCAAGATTATTGGCTGGTCAATCAGCCCCAGCATTTT,CASSQDYWLVNQPQHF
NA,TRBV14,NA,TRBJ2-5,TGTGCCAGCAGCCCGACAGCCTTAGGGACCCAGTACTTC,CASSPTALGTQYF
NA,TRBV3-1/TRBV3-2,NA,TRBJ1-6,TGTGCCAGCAGCCAAGTGAGTGCCATCTCCTATAATTCACCCCTCCACTTT,CASSQVSAISYNSPLHF
NA,TRBV5-1,NA,TRBJ1-4,TGCGCCAGCAGCGAGATGGGACTCCACAATGAAAAACTGTTTTTT,CASSEMGLHNEKLFF
NA,TRBV3-1/TRBV3-2,NA,TRBJ1-6,TGTGCCAGCAGCCAAAATCGGAACCGTCGGGAACGTTCACCCCTCCACTTT,CASSQNRNRRERSPLHF
TRBD1,TRBV10-2,NA,TRBJ2-5,TGCGCCAGCAGAGGCAGGGGGTACCCCCAAGAGACCCAGTACTTC,CASRGRGYPQETQYF
NA,TRBV19,NA,TRBJ2-6,TGTGCCAGTAGGGCCCAACGCTCTGGGGCCAACGTCCTGACTTTC,CASRAQRSGANVLTF
NA,TRBV10-3,NA,TRBJ1-1,TGTGCCATCAGGTCCCCACAGGGCGGTTACACTGAAGCTTTCTTT,CAIRSPQGGYTEAFF
TRBD2,TRBV5-1,NA,TRBJ2-2,TGCGCCAGCAGCTTCGCGGGGGGGCCGGACACCGGGGAGCTGTTTTTT,CASSFAGGPDTGELFF
NA,TRBV9,NA,TRBJ1-4,TGTGCCAGCAGCGTAACTGGAGGGGCTGGTGAAAAACTGTTTTTT,CASSVTGGAGEKLFF
TRBD2,TRBV4-2,NA,TRBJ2-3,TGTGCCAGCAGCCAAGGGAGCGGGGGGGGCACAGATACGCAGTATTTT,CASSQGSGGGTDTQYF
NA,TRBV19,NA,TRBJ1-1,TGTGCCAGTAGTATAGGCCAGATGAACACTGAAGCTTTCTTT,CASSIGQMNTEAFF
NA,TRBV19,NA,TRBJ2-2,TGTGCCAGTAGTATCAGGGCAGGGGGGAGTAACACCGGGGAGCTGTTTTTT,CASSIRAGGSNTGELFF
TRBD2,TRBV15,NA,TRBJ2-5,TGTGCCACCAGCAGAGTAGGGAGGGAGGCCCAGTACTTC,CATSRVGREAQYF
TRBD1,TRBV19,NA,TRBJ2-3,TGTGCCAGTAGTGCGACAGGGGGAGCAGATACGCAGTATTTT,CASSATGGADTQYF
NA,TRBV7-2,NA,TRBJ2-7,TGTGCCAGCAGCCGCGCCGGCGTGTCGGGGGGCGACGAGCAGTACTTC,CASSRAGVSGGDEQYF
TRBD2,TRBV24-1,NA,TRBJ2-3,TGTGCCACCAGTGATGCCTCGAGTGAGCGGGGGCTCTATAATACGCAGTATTTT,CATSDASSERGLYNTQYF
TRBD1,TRBV7-9,NA,TRBJ2-5,TGTGCCAGCAGCTCGCCGGGACAGGACATACGGGAGACCCAGTACTTC,CASSSPGQDIRETQYF
NA,TRBV15,NA,TRBJ2-7,TGTGCCACCAGCGGGGGTACAGGGCCATTATCTTCCTACGAGCAGTACTTC,CATSGGTGPLSSYEQYF
NA,TRBV6-2/TRBV6-3,NA,TRBJ2-4,TGTGCCAGCAGTTACGGACCCCGGAGGGGACTGGACATTCAGTACTTC,CASSYGPRRGLDIQYF
TRBD2,TRBV4-3,NA,TRBJ2-3,TGCGCCAGCAGCCAAGATCCCAGCGGGGGGTCCCTCGTAGGCACAGATACGCAGTATTTT,CASSQDPSGGSLVGTDTQYF
NA,TRBV6-5,NA,TRBJ1-3,TGTGCCATTAGAACGGGAAACACCATATATTTT,CAIRTGNTIYF
NA,TRBV11-3,NA,TRBJ1-5,TGTGCCAGCAGCTCACAGGACGGTAGCAATCAGCCCCAGCATTTT,CASSSQDGSNQPQHF
TRBD2,TRBV5-4,NA,TRBJ2-3,TGTGCCAGCAGCTTGGCAGGCGGGGGGGCCAAAGATACGCAGTATTTT,CASSLAGGGAKDTQYF
TRBD2,TRBV11-3,once,TRBJ2-1,TGTGCCAGCAGCAAAAGCGGGGGTTTCAATGAGCAGTTCTTC,CASSKSGGFNEQFF
TRBD2,TRBV4-1,NA,TRBJ2-4,TGCGCCAGCAGCCAAGATCGGGCTAGCGGGGGGCCGCGTCAAAACATTCAGTACTTC,CASSQDRASGGPRQNIQYF
NA,TRBV6-5,NA,TRBJ2-7,TGTGCCAGCAGGGGGGCCGATACCTACGAGCAGTACTTC,CASRGADTYEQYF
NA,TRBV11-3,NA,TRBJ1-4,TGTGCCAGCAGCTTAGCGGGGGGTAAAAAACTGTTTTTT,CASSLAGGKKLFF
NA,TRBV3-1/TRBV3-2,NA,TRBJ1-6,TGTGCCAGCAGCCTGAAACAAATTAATTCACCCCTCCACTTT,CASSLKQINSPLHF
TRBD2,TRBV6-1,NA,TRBJ2-5,TGTGCCAGCAGTGAAGGGGGAGGGGAGACCCAGTACTTC,CASSEGGGETQYF
TRBD1,TRBV7-3,NA,TRBJ1-2,TGTGCCAGCAGCTTAGAGGGGAGACAGGGTGGCTACACCTTC,CASSLEGRQGGYTF
TRBD2,TRBV27,NA,TRBJ2-5,TGTGCCAGCAGTCCCCCCAGAGGGCGGGGGTTCCAAGAGACCCAGTACTTC,CASSPPRGRGFQETQYF
TRBD1,TRBV28,NA,TRBJ1-1,TGTGCCAGCAGATCAGGGGGCACTGAAGCTTTCTTT,CASRSGGTEAFF
NA,TRBV5-5,medium-sized,TRBJ1-6,TGTGCCAGCAGCTTCGGGGATTCACCCCTCCACTTT,CASSFGDSPLHF
NA,TRBV13,once,TRBJ2-7,TGTGCCAGCAGCTTAACGGGGTACTACGAGCAGTACTTC,CASSLTGYYEQYF
NA,TRBV7-9,NA,TRBJ2-1,TGTGCCAGCAGCTTATCTTCGGGCAATGAGCAGTTCTTC,CASSLSSGNEQFF
NA,TRBV7-2,NA,TRBJ2-7,TGTGCCAGCAGCTTAGGAGGTCAGAACTACGAGCAGTACTTC,CASSLGGQNYEQYF
TRBD1,TRBV12-3/TRBV12-4,few,TRBJ1-1,TGTGCCAGCAGCCTCCGACAGGGGAGCGCAGCTTTCTTT,CASSLRQGSAAFF
NA,TRBV5-1,NA,TRBJ2-3,TGCGCCACCACGTTCTCGGGTCGCAGCACAGATACGCAGTATTTT,CATTFSGRSTDTQYF
NA,TRBV14,few,TRBJ2-2,TGTGCCAGCAGCCACCAGAACACCGGGGAGCTGTTTTTT,CASSHQNTGELFF